This T cell receptor beta chain came from a study of technical replicates of blood from several donors. Profiling relied on immunoSEQ multiplex PCR, and the TCRdb table lists in-frame clones only, not all of them. In the table there are around 76,000 clones, about 96% of which are singletons. Germline V lookup: CDR1 MNHEY, CDR2 SMNVEV (reference sequence). With 5 bases clipped from V and 2 bases from J, the junction kept 8 bases outside the gene matches. There are 15 residues in the CDR3. Sequencing was performed on T cells isolated from PBMCs. V and J are TRBV27 and TRBJ2-7; 8 positions match TRBD1. This TCR derives from a human donor in good health. In DNA form, the CDR3 reads TGTGCCAGCAGTCAAGCTCAGGGGGCAGCCTACGAGCAGTACTTC. Translated: CASSQAQGAAYEQYF.